The following is a T cell receptor (beta chain) sequence with its context. What it binds is not known. Primers: 60 Vbeta forward and 13 Jbeta reverse. Generated by immunoSEQ multiplex PCR, the TCRdb table keeps only in-frame clones and is missing some. Found here are over 100,000 clones, roughly 65% of them singletons; the top ten hold about a tenth. This record belongs to a study of cytomegalovirus exposure and HLA in healthy donors. Overall study results and limits: In presence/absence analyses, roughly uniform sequencing depth across donors was assumed.

This clonotype originated in a man between 40 and 49 years old in good health and CMV-seropositive. The sequencing sample was made of PBMCs.

Here the CDR3 reads CASSTTGVLEYGYTF. CDR3 coding DNA: TGTGCCAGCAGTACCACAGGGGTTTTGGAGTATGGCTACACCTTC. J is TRBJ1-2 and V is TRBV27; TRBD1 agrees at 7 bases. The J segment lost 5 bases and the V segment lost 5 bases, leaving 11 bases of the junction unmatched. Germline-derived CDR1 and CDR2 are MNHEY and SMNVEV (reference sequence). This CDR3 region has 15 residues.